The subject of this entry is one T cell receptor (beta chain). Its antigen is as yet unknown. This specimen comes from a study of T cell repertoires in cytomegalovirus infection. Study-wide results and limits: The study found HLA-C-restricted CMV-specific TCR beta clonotypes dominating the ex vivo response.

TCRdb passed the reads through MiXCR, listing each CDR3 protein once. This sample has some 350,000 distinct CDR3 sequences, with just under 30% found just once. Source: cultured PBMCs, taken from culture after CMV antigen stimulation. The source of this sequence is a human donor in good health (CMV status not recorded). Some clones in this sample may be carry-over from other donors' samples.

The CDR3 loop reads CASSTRSGTSGVRGEQYF. The CDR3 nucleotides read TGTGCCAGCAGCACCCGGTCCGGGACTAGCGGCGTTAGGGGAGAGCAGTACTTC. The chain combines TRBV13 with TRBJ2-7, with TRBD2 identical over 11 bases. The germline V gene encodes CDR1 PRHDT and CDR2 FYEKMQ (reference sequence). The CDR3 spans 18 residues. With V trimmed by 5 bases and J by 7 bases, 19 bases remained unmatched.